These T cell receptor beta chains were read from a single sample in a study of cytomegalovirus exposure and HLA in healthy donors. The protocol was immunoSEQ multiplex PCR, while the TCRdb copy is restricted to in-frame clones and leaves out a portion. In the table there are fewer than 200,000 clones, 60% to 80% of which are singletons. The sample consisted of PBMCs. All receptors come from a man aged 55 to 70 in good health and CMV-seronegative. The CDR3 runs from the conserved cysteine through the conserved F or W. A D gene is named only where the DNA matches it firmly. The size of a clone is reported for some rows only, either as once, few or many, or as a class for expanded clones.

cdr3_aa: CASGRDRDYEQYF
cdr3_nt: TGTGCCAGCGGCCGGGACAGGGACTACGAGCAGTACTTC
clone_size: NA
d_call: TRBD1
j_call: TRBJ2-7
v_call: TRBV6-5

cdr3_aa: CASSSRRGGGDSNQPQHF
cdr3_nt: TGTGCCAGCAGCTCCCGACGGGGCGGGGGCGATAGCAATCAGCCCCAGCATTTT
clone_size: once
d_call: NA
j_call: TRBJ1-5
v_call: TRBV7-2

cdr3_aa: CASSQDRVAGNTIYF
cdr3_nt: TGTGCCAGCAGCCAAGACAGGGTAGCTGGAAACACCATATATTTT
clone_size: NA
d_call: NA
j_call: TRBJ1-3
v_call: TRBV4-2

cdr3_aa: CASSLANEQFF
cdr3_nt: TGCGCCAGCAGCTTGGCTAATGAGCAGTTCTTC
clone_size: NA
d_call: NA
j_call: TRBJ2-1
v_call: TRBV5-1

cdr3_aa: CASSPPGENQTPGELFF
cdr3_nt: TGCGCCAGCAGTCCCCCCGGGGAGAATCAAACACCCGGGGAGCTGTTTTTT
clone_size: once
d_call: NA
j_call: TRBJ2-2
v_call: TRBV23-1

cdr3_aa: CAIQLAGVNEQFF
cdr3_nt: TGTGCCATCCAATTAGCGGGAGTCAATGAGCAGTTCTTC
clone_size: NA
d_call: TRBD2
j_call: TRBJ2-1
v_call: TRBV10-3

cdr3_aa: CASSQTYRDYNEQFF
cdr3_nt: TGTGCCAGCAGCCAAACCTACAGGGACTACAATGAGCAGTTCTTC
clone_size: NA
d_call: NA
j_call: TRBJ2-1
v_call: TRBV4-2

cdr3_aa: CASSLRPGGSTGELFF
cdr3_nt: TGTGCCAGCAGCTTAAGGCCAGGGGGCAGTACCGGGGAGCTGTTTTTT
clone_size: few
d_call: TRBD1
j_call: TRBJ2-2
v_call: TRBV7-3

cdr3_aa: CASNLGQSGELFF
cdr3_nt: TGTGCCAGCAACCTCGGACAGTCCGGGGAGCTGTTTTTT
clone_size: few
d_call: NA
j_call: TRBJ2-2
v_call: TRBV6-5

cdr3_aa: CASSLNSMNTEAFF
cdr3_nt: TGCGCCAGCAGCCTCAACAGCATGAACACTGAAGCTTTCTTT
clone_size: NA
d_call: NA
j_call: TRBJ1-1
v_call: TRBV5-1

cdr3_aa: CARSLGGQADYSNQPQHF
cdr3_nt: TGTGCCAGAAGCTTGGGGGGACAGGCAGACTATAGCAATCAGCCCCAGCATTTT
clone_size: NA
d_call: TRBD1
j_call: TRBJ1-5
v_call: TRBV5-3

cdr3_aa: CASSPYPLPRGNEQFF
cdr3_nt: TGTGCCAGCAGCCCCTATCCCCTTCCCCGCGGGAATGAGCAGTTCTTC
clone_size: NA
d_call: NA
j_call: TRBJ2-1
v_call: TRBV9

cdr3_aa: CASGLSNSDRDRGRNSPLHF
cdr3_nt: TGTGCCAGCGGACTTTCGAACTCTGACCGGGACAGGGGGCGGAATTCACCCCTCCACTTT
clone_size: NA
d_call: TRBD1
j_call: TRBJ1-6
v_call: TRBV4-2

cdr3_aa: CASSPSNVYGYTF
cdr3_nt: TGTGCCAGCAGCCCTAGTAACGTGTATGGCTACACCTTC
clone_size: NA
d_call: NA
j_call: TRBJ1-2
v_call: TRBV7-8

cdr3_aa: CASSPVRGGEQFF
cdr3_nt: TGTGCCAGCAGCCCCGTACGCGGGGGTGAGCAGTTCTTC
clone_size: few
d_call: TRBD2
j_call: TRBJ2-1
v_call: TRBV28

cdr3_aa: CAWSSGQGAPEAFF
cdr3_nt: TGTGCCTGGAGCAGCGGCCAGGGGGCACCTGAAGCTTTCTTT
clone_size: NA
d_call: TRBD1
j_call: TRBJ1-1
v_call: TRBV30

cdr3_aa: CASQERQGLNTEAFF
cdr3_nt: TGTGCCAGCCAAGAAAGGCAGGGTTTGAACACTGAAGCTTTCTTT
clone_size: once
d_call: NA
j_call: TRBJ1-1
v_call: TRBV7-9

cdr3_aa: CASSVVGVPGNTIYF
cdr3_nt: TGTGCCAGCAGCGTAGTAGGGGTTCCTGGAAACACCATATATTTT
clone_size: few
d_call: NA
j_call: TRBJ1-3
v_call: TRBV9

cdr3_aa: CASSLGEDYGYTF
cdr3_nt: TGTGCCAGCAGCTTGGGGGAGGACTATGGCTACACCTTC
clone_size: NA
d_call: NA
j_call: TRBJ1-2
v_call: TRBV7-9

cdr3_aa: CASSPGGWKSNQPQHF
cdr3_nt: TGTGCCAGCAGTCCAGGGGGGTGGAAGAGCAATCAGCCCCAGCATTTT
clone_size: NA
d_call: TRBD1
j_call: TRBJ1-5
v_call: TRBV28

cdr3_aa: CTSSHPGLAGYEQYF
cdr3_nt: TGCACCAGCAGCCATCCCGGACTAGCGGGCTACGAGCAGTACTTC
clone_size: NA
d_call: NA
j_call: TRBJ2-7
v_call: TRBV1

cdr3_aa: CATKKQGSPNTEAFF
cdr3_nt: TGTGCCACCAAGAAACAGGGGAGCCCGAACACTGAAGCTTTCTTT
clone_size: NA
d_call: TRBD1
j_call: TRBJ1-1
v_call: TRBV28

cdr3_aa: CAWNQGVIGNQPQHF
cdr3_nt: TGTGCCTGGAACCAGGGGGTAATTGGAAATCAGCCCCAGCATTTT
clone_size: NA
d_call: TRBD1
j_call: TRBJ1-5
v_call: TRBV30

cdr3_aa: CASSLSTVSNQPQHF
cdr3_nt: TGTGCCAGCAGCTTATCGACAGTTAGCAATCAGCCCCAGCATTTT
clone_size: NA
d_call: NA
j_call: TRBJ1-5
v_call: TRBV7-8

cdr3_aa: CASSQDPTGSGNTIYF
cdr3_nt: TGTGCCAGCAGCCAAGATCCAACGGGTTCTGGAAACACCATATATTTT
clone_size: NA
d_call: NA
j_call: TRBJ1-3
v_call: TRBV4-2

cdr3_aa: CARGGSYNEQFF
cdr3_nt: TGTGCCAGAGGGGGCTCCTACAATGAGCAGTTCTTC
clone_size: once
d_call: NA
j_call: TRBJ2-1
v_call: TRBV7-3

cdr3_aa: CASSLSGRSVGETQYF
cdr3_nt: TGCGCCAGCAGCTTGAGCGGGAGATCGGTCGGTGAGACCCAGTACTTC
clone_size: few
d_call: TRBD2
j_call: TRBJ2-5
v_call: TRBV5-1

cdr3_aa: CASSGGQGRGTYNSPLHF
cdr3_nt: TGTGCCAGCAGTGGAGGACAGGGAAGGGGAACCTATAATTCACCCCTCCACTTT
clone_size: NA
d_call: TRBD1
j_call: TRBJ1-6
v_call: TRBV6-1

cdr3_aa: CASSLGGRFQPQHF
cdr3_nt: TGTGCCAGCAGCTTAGGTGGCAGGTTTCAGCCCCAGCATTTT
clone_size: NA
d_call: NA
j_call: TRBJ1-5
v_call: TRBV7-2

cdr3_aa: CASSLGGSTDTQYF
cdr3_nt: TGTGCCAGCAGCCTTGGGGGGAGCACAGATACGCAGTATTTT
clone_size: NA
d_call: NA
j_call: TRBJ2-3
v_call: TRBV4-2

cdr3_aa: CASSLGGGTYNEQFF
cdr3_nt: TGTGCCAGCAGCTTAGGTGGGGGGACGTACAATGAGCAGTTCTTC
clone_size: NA
d_call: NA
j_call: TRBJ2-1
v_call: TRBV11-3

cdr3_aa: CASSIVGAGGLPQHF
cdr3_nt: TGTGCCAGTAGTATAGTCGGGGCAGGGGGCCTGCCCCAGCATTTT
clone_size: few
d_call: TRBD1
j_call: TRBJ1-5
v_call: TRBV19

cdr3_aa: CASSPYPTVQETQYF
cdr3_nt: TGTGCCAGCAGTCCATACCCGACAGTACAAGAGACCCAGTACTTC
clone_size: NA
d_call: NA
j_call: TRBJ2-5
v_call: TRBV27

cdr3_aa: CASSPRFTGGEKLFF
cdr3_nt: TGTGCCAGTAGTCCACGGTTTACGGGGGGAGAAAAACTGTTTTTT
clone_size: NA
d_call: NA
j_call: TRBJ1-4
v_call: TRBV19

cdr3_aa: CASSRDRGNTDTQYF
cdr3_nt: TGCGCCAGCAGCCGGGACAGGGGAAATACAGATACGCAGTATTTT
clone_size: NA
d_call: TRBD1
j_call: TRBJ2-3
v_call: TRBV5-1

cdr3_aa: CASIKPDRPLGEQYF
cdr3_nt: TGTGCCAGCATCAAACCCGACAGGCCGCTCGGCGAGCAGTACTTC
clone_size: NA
d_call: NA
j_call: TRBJ2-7
v_call: TRBV2

cdr3_aa: CASSLMTGTGGTEQYF
cdr3_nt: TGCGCCAGCAGCCTGATGACCGGGACAGGGGGCACCGAGCAGTACTTC
clone_size: NA
d_call: TRBD1
j_call: TRBJ2-7
v_call: TRBV5-1

cdr3_aa: CASSLIGGAVGYTF
cdr3_nt: TGTGCCAGCAGCCTGATCGGGGGGGCAGTGGGCTACACCTTC
clone_size: NA
d_call: NA
j_call: TRBJ1-2
v_call: TRBV5-4

cdr3_aa: CSAKTSGNTGELFF
cdr3_nt: TGCAGCGCTAAGACTAGCGGGAACACCGGGGAGCTGTTTTTT
clone_size: NA
d_call: TRBD2
j_call: TRBJ2-2
v_call: TRBV29-1

cdr3_aa: CASSDPRVAEFF
cdr3_nt: TGTGCCAGCAGTGACCCTAGAGTAGCGGAGTTCTTC
clone_size: NA
d_call: NA
j_call: TRBJ2-1
v_call: TRBV6-1

cdr3_aa: CASYSRGSSTGELFF
cdr3_nt: TGTGCCAGCTACTCGAGGGGGTCAAGCACCGGGGAGCTGTTTTTT
clone_size: few
d_call: NA
j_call: TRBJ2-2
v_call: TRBV6-1